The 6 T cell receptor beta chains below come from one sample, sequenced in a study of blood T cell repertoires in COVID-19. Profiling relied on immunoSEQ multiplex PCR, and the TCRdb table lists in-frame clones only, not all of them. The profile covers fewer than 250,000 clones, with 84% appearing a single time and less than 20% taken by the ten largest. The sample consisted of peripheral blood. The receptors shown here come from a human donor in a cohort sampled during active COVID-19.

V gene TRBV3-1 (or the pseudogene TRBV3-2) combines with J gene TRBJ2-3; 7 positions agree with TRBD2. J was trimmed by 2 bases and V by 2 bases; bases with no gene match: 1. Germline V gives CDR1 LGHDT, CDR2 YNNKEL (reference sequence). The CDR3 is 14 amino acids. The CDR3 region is CASSQTSATDTQYF. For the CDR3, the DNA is TGTGCCAGCAGCCAAACTAGCGCCACAGATACGCAGTATTTT.

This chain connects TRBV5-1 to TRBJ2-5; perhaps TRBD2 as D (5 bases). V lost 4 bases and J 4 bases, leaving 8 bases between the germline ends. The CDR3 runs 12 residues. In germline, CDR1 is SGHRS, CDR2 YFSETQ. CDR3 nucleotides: TGCGCCAGCAGCGCGGCGGGAGAGACCCAGTACTTC. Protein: CASSAAGETQYF.

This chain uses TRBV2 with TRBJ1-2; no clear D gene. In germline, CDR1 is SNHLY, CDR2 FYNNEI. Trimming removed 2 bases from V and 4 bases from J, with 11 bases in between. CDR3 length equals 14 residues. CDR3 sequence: CASSEMWGVYGYTF. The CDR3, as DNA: TGTGCCAGCAGTGAAATGTGGGGAGTCTATGGCTACACCTTC.

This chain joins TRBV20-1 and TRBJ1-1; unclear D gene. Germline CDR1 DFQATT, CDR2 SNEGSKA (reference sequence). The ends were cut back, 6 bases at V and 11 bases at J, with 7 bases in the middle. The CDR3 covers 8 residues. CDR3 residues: CSAEVAFF. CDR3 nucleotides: TGCAGTGCAGAGGTCGCTTTCTTT.

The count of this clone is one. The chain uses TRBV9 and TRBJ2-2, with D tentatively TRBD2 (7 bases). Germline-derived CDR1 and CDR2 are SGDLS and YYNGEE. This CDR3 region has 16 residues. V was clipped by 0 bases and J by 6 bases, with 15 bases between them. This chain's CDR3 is CASSVGRGASPGELFF. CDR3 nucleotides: TGTGCCAGCAGCGTAGGTCGGGGGGCCAGCCCCGGGGAGCTGTTTTTT.

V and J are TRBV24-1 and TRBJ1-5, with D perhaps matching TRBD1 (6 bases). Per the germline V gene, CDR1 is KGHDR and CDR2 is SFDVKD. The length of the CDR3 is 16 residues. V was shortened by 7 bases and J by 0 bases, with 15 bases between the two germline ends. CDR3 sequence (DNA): TGTGCCACCAGCGGGGGGGGCCGACTTAGCAATCAGCCCCAGCATTTT. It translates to CATSGGGRLSNQPQHF.